These 30 T cell receptor beta chains originate from one sample sequenced in a study of CD8+ T cells in alopecia areata. RNA extraction and reverse transcription yielded cDNA as sequencing template. Measured with immunoSEQ multiplex PCR; TCRdb has only the in-frame clones, and not every one. The sample includes under 250,000 clones, about 50% of them seen just once. Treatment of the sample: oral pan-JAK inhibitor, 5-10 mg twice daily. The specimen comprised CD4+ T cells sorted from blood, sampled at week 4, from a patient treated with tofacitinib. The receptor set was obtained from a human donor with alopecia areata.

The V gene is TRBV2, the J gene TRBJ1-2; TRBD1 matches at 7 bases. Germline CDR1 reads SNHLY; CDR2 reads FYNNEI. The CDR3 length is 14 residues. Unmatched junction bases numbered 7, after V lost 5 bases and J lost 4 bases. In nucleotides, the CDR3 is TGTGCCAGCAGTAGGACAGGTGGTGGCTATGGCTACACCTTC. Amino acids: CASSRTGGGYGYTF.

This clone has just a few counts. This sequence joins TRBV6-5 and TRBJ2-6; possible D gene TRBD1, 5 bases. The CDR3 has 15 residues. Germline V lookup: CDR1 MNHEY, CDR2 SVGAGI. The V end lost 3 bases, the J end lost 4 bases, and 10 bases lay between the germline ends. CDR3 amino acids: CASSYSGPGANVLTF. CDR3 sequence (DNA): TGTGCCAGCAGTTATTCAGGGCCGGGGGCCAACGTCCTGACTTTC.

This clone has just a few counts. The chain carries TRBV18 and TRBJ2-7, with 9 bases aligning to TRBD2. The CDR3 extends over 16 amino acids. Germline CDR1 and CDR2: KGHSH and LQKENI. J lost 9 bases, V lost 6 bases, and 18 bases had no gene match. The CDR3 protein is CASSPLAGEPGTVQYF. The CDR3, as DNA: TGTGCCAGCTCTCCGTTAGCGGGGGAGCCAGGAACGGTGCAGTACTTC.

V and J are TRBV6-5 and TRBJ1-1; TRBD1 matches at 10 bases. CDR1 is MNHEY, CDR2 SVGAGI, per germline. V trimming: 5 bases; J trimming: 7 bases; junction bases outside the gene matches: 7. CDR3 length: 14 amino acids. CDR3 loop: CASSRGQGIGEAFF. The CDR3 DNA reads as TGTGCCAGCAGTAGGGGACAGGGGATCGGTGAAGCTTTCTTT.

This clone has at least ten counts. This sequence joins TRBV5-1 and TRBJ1-1, with 7 bases aligning to TRBD1. Germline V gene lookup returns CDR1 SGHRS and CDR2 YFSETQ. The CDR3 sequence is 14 residues long. Trimming removed 5 bases from V and 1 base from J; junction bases left unmatched: 5. The CDR3 nucleotides are TGCGCCAGCAGTCCCGGACAGGAGAACACTGAAGCTTTCTTT. Amino acid sequence: CASSPGQENTEAFF.

The rearrangement links TRBV4-1 to TRBJ1-2, with TRBD1 as a possible D gene (6 bases). Looked up from germline, CDR1 is MGHRA and CDR2 is YSYEKL. This CDR3 has 12 residues. V was shortened by 4 bases and J by 7 bases, with 10 bases between the two germline ends. The CDR3 sequence: CASSLQGSGYTF. CDR3 bases: TGCGCCAGCAGCCTACAGGGTTCTGGCTACACCTTC.

The J gene is TRBJ1-1, the V gene TRBV29-1; D is uncertain. The CDR3 runs to 12 residues. Germline V lookup: CDR1 SQVTM, CDR2 ANQGSEA. The V end was cut by 7 bases, the J end by 4 bases, with 13 bases between. The CDR3 sequence is CSGGPAGTEAFF. CDR3 DNA: TGCAGCGGCGGACCGGCGGGCACTGAAGCTTTCTTT.

The chain couples TRBV29-1 to TRBJ1-5; D is perhaps TRBD1 (6 bases). V lost 5 bases, J lost 0 bases, and 14 bases lay in between. This CDR3 comprises 15 residues. The germline V gene encodes CDR1 SQVTM and CDR2 ANQGSEA. Here the CDR3 DNA reads TGCAGCGTTATCTTGGAGGGGGTTAGCAATCAGCCCCAGCATTTT. Its protein product is CSVILEGVSNQPQHF.

The chain joins TRBV5-6 to TRBJ2-7; the D gene could be TRBD1 or TRBD2 (5 bases each). The CDR3 covers 15 residues. Germline assignment: CDR1 SGHDT and CDR2 YYEEEE. The V and J ends lost 4 bases and 6 bases respectively, with 20 bases between them. CDR3 protein: CASSDWKMGVSEQYF. CDR3 DNA sequence: TGTGCCAGCAGCGACTGGAAGATGGGGGTGAGCGAGCAGTACTTC.

This clone was observed a few times. This chain connects TRBV29-1 to TRBJ1-2; D uncertain. Germline-derived CDR1 and CDR2 are SQVTM and ANQGSEA. The V and J ends lost 6 bases and 7 bases respectively, with 12 bases between them. The CDR3 loop spans 11 amino acids. In DNA form, the CDR3 reads TGCAGCGTCAAGTCAGGCTCTGGCTACACCTTC. Protein sequence: CSVKSGSGYTF.

The chain is built from TRBV6-4 and TRBJ1-2; tentatively, D is TRBD1 (5 bases). This CDR3 region has 14 residues. Germline V lookup: CDR1 MRHNA, CDR2 SNTAGT. V was shortened by 6 bases and J by 6 bases, with 17 bases between the two germline ends. The chain's CDR3 is CASRQDITWHGYTF. DNA for the CDR3: TGTGCCAGCAGACAGGACATAACATGGCATGGCTACACCTTC.

The table lists this clone with a few counts. This chain connects TRBV15 to TRBJ2-3; TRBD1 or TRBD2 may be the D gene (6 bases each). Trimming cost V 1 base and J 3 bases, with 17 bases left between them. CDR1 and CDR2 from the germline V gene are LNHNV and YYDKDF (reference sequence). The CDR3 has 17 amino acids. The CDR3 sequence: CATSRAGGAKVTDTQYF. CDR3 sequence (DNA): TGTGCCACCAGCAGAGCCGGGGGCGCCAAGGTGACAGATACGCAGTATTTT.

The rearrangement links TRBV30 to TRBJ1-5; tentative D call: TRBD1 (6 bases). CDR3 length: 13 residues. Germline V gene data show CDR1 as GTSNPN and CDR2 as SVGIG (reference sequence). The ends were cut back, 0 bases at V and 7 bases at J, with 10 bases in the middle. CDR3 sequence (DNA): TGTGCCTGGAGTGTCAAGGGGGACCAGCCCCAGCATTTT. Translating gives CAWSVKGDQPQHF.

This clone turned up a few times. This chain connects TRBV7-9 to TRBJ1-1; D is perhaps TRBD1 (5 bases). V shed 5 bases and J shed 4 bases, with 14 bases lying between them. Germline V gene sequence: CDR1 SEHNR, CDR2 FQNEAQ (reference sequence). CDR3 length: 14 amino acids. The CDR3 nucleotides are TGTGCCAGCAGCCCTCGGGACCGAACCACTGAAGCTTTCTTT. Its protein product is CASSPRDRTTEAFF.

V and J are TRBV30 and TRBJ2-7; maybe TRBD2 (6 bases). The CDR3 extends over 15 amino acids. V was cut by 0 bases and J by 5 bases, with 17 bases left in between. Per germline, CDR1 GTSNPN and CDR2 SVGIG (reference sequence). The DNA for the CDR3 is TGTGCCTGGAGTGTAGGGACCCCGGGGGTGGACGAGCAGTACTTC. The encoded protein is CAWSVGTPGVDEQYF. The full variable domain, with the rest looked up from reference TRBV30 and TRBJ2-7, is SQTIHQWPATLVQPVGSPLSLECTVEGTSNPNLYWYRQAAGRGLQLLFYSVGIGQISSEVPQNLSASRPQDRQFILSSKKLLLSDSGFYLCAWSVGTPGVDEQYFGPGTRLTVT.

The table lists this clone with a few counts. The rearrangement joins TRBV23-1 to TRBJ2-2; 7 bases map to TRBD2. TRBV23-1 qualifies as an ORF whose function is uncertain. The V gene end was trimmed by 6 bases and the J gene end by 0 bases; junction bases not matched to a gene: 10. The CDR3 is made up of 17 amino acids. The CDR3 region is CASSQLRSGANTGELFF. The CDR3 coding sequence is TGCGCCAGCAGCCAGCTCCGAAGCGGGGCGAACACCGGGGAGCTGTTTTTT.

The table lists this clone with a few counts. The chain joins TRBV5-1 to TRBJ1-1, with 10 bases fitting TRBD1. With 0 bases clipped from V and 4 bases from J, the junction kept 6 bases outside the gene matches. The CDR3 consists of 16 residues. The V gene's germline CDR1 is SGHRS and CDR2 YFSETQ. This chain's CDR3 is CASSLGDRGVGTEAFF. The CDR3 DNA is TGCGCCAGCAGCTTGGGGGACAGGGGTGTAGGCACTGAAGCTTTCTTT.

This clone was detected a few times. This chain uses TRBV10-3 with TRBJ1-2; D gene uncertain. V lost 7 bases to trimming and J lost 3 bases, with 12 bases between them. The CDR3 loop spans 13 amino acids. In germline, CDR1 is ENHRY, CDR2 SYGVKD. This CDR3 is CAITARSDYGYTF. DNA for the CDR3: TGTGCCATCACCGCCCGGAGTGACTATGGCTACACCTTC.

In this sample, this clone turned up once. This chain's CDR3 is CASSSQQGGQPQHF. The DNA for the CDR3 is TGTGCCAGCAGCTCCCAACAGGGAGGTCAGCCCCAGCATTTT. The chain joins TRBV7-2 to TRBJ1-5, with a weak D call TRBD1 (6 bases). Germline V gives CDR1 SGHTA, CDR2 FQGNSA. The germline V and J ends were trimmed by 4 bases and 6 bases, with 13 bases remaining between them. The CDR3 sequence is 14 residues long.

This rearrangement joins TRBV30 to TRBJ1-1; no clear D gene. The V gene's germline CDR1 is GTSNPN and CDR2 SVGIG (reference sequence). The CDR3 has 11 residues. The germline V and J ends were trimmed by 7 bases and 7 bases, with 13 bases remaining between them. The CDR3 loop reads CALGSPGEAFF. The CDR3 DNA reads as TGTGCCTTGGGGAGTCCGGGTGAAGCTTTCTTT.

The gene calls are TRBV5-1 and TRBJ2-2; no clear D gene. Trimming took off 5 bases at V and 5 bases at J, with 10 bases between the two ends. This CDR3 is 13 amino acids long. The V gene's germline CDR1 is SGHRS and CDR2 YFSETQ. As DNA, the CDR3 is TGCGCCAGCAGTTCATCGGTTACCGGGGAGCTGTTTTTT. Translated, it gives CASSSSVTGELFF. Combining the CDR3 with reference TRBV5-1 and TRBJ2-2 gives the whole variable domain KAGVTQTPRYLIKTRGQQVTLSCSPISGHRSVSWYQQTPGQGLQFLFEYFSETQRNKGNFPGRFSGRQFSNSRSEMNVSTLELGDSALYLCASSSSVTGELFFGEGSRLTVL.

The chain couples TRBV29-1 to TRBJ1-2, with D unclear. This CDR3 region has 12 residues. The V gene's germline CDR1 is SQVTM and CDR2 ANQGSEA. Deletions cut 3 bases from V and 8 bases from J, with 13 bases between. CDR3: CSVEGGSGGYTF. CDR3 nucleotides: TGCAGCGTTGAGGGTGGATCGGGGGGCTACACCTTC.

The chain recombines TRBV7-9 with TRBJ2-7, with 10 positions matching TRBD2. Per germline, CDR1 SEHNR and CDR2 FQNEAQ (reference sequence). Trimming took 10 bases from V and 1 from J; bases not matched to a gene: 10. The CDR3 runs to 15 residues. CDR3 DNA sequence: TGTGCCAACCTTTGGTCTAGCGGGGGATCCTACGAGCAGTACTTC. Amino acid sequence: CANLWSSGGSYEQYF.

This clone was recorded a few times. The J gene is TRBJ1-6, the V gene TRBV9; weak D call: TRBD1 (6 bases). The length of the CDR3 is 14 residues. Deletions cut 4 bases from V and 10 bases from J, with 15 bases between. The germline gives CDR1 SGDLS, CDR2 YYNGEE. The CDR3: CASSQDRKESPLHF. Here the CDR3 DNA reads TGTGCCAGCAGCCAAGACAGGAAAGAATCACCCCTCCACTTT.

This clone is categorized as large (0.1 to 1%). The chain employs TRBV18 and TRBJ1-2; no firm D call. In germline, CDR1 is KGHSH, CDR2 LQKENI. The CDR3 loop spans 13 amino acids. The ends were cut back, 1 base at V and 8 bases at J, with 11 bases in the middle. The CDR3 spells CASSPLPSEGYTF. The CDR3 nucleotides are TGTGCCAGCTCACCACTTCCTTCGGAGGGCTACACCTTC.

This clone was found a few times. The chain joins TRBV29-1 to TRBJ2-3, with TRBD2 identical over 11 bases. There are 14 residues in the CDR3. Trimming took 7 bases from V and 3 from J; bases not matched to a gene: 6. Germline V gene data show CDR1 as SQVTM and CDR2 as ANQGSEA. The CDR3 DNA is TGCAGCGCCAAGATAGCGGGGGGGACAGATACGCAGTATTTT. It specifies CSAKIAGGTDTQYF.

This clone was seen repeatedly, ten times or more. V usage is TRBV7-2 and J usage is TRBJ1-2, with a possible D match to TRBD1 (5 bases). CDR1 and CDR2 from the germline V gene are SGHTA and FQGNSA. The CDR3 covers 16 residues. V lost 0 bases and J 8 bases, leaving 19 bases between the germline ends. The CDR3 is CASSLAGTGGRGGYTF. CDR3 bases: TGTGCCAGCAGCTTAGCCGGGACGGGGGGAAGAGGAGGCTACACCTTC.

The chain employs TRBV6-5 and TRBJ1-2, with D unresolved. The V end lost 8 bases, the J end lost 4 bases, and 14 bases lay between the germline ends. The germline gives CDR1 MNHEY, CDR2 SVGAGI. The CDR3 is 13 amino acids. The CDR3 loop reads CASSGPFFYGYTF. DNA for the CDR3: TGTGCCAGCTCCGGACCCTTCTTCTATGGCTACACCTTC.

This clone was seen more than once but under ten times. V and J are TRBV5-5 and TRBJ2-1; tentatively, D is TRBD1 or TRBD2 (6 bases each). The CDR3 runs 14 residues. Germline CDR1 is SGHKS and CDR2 is YYEKEE (reference sequence). V lost 0 bases, J lost 7 bases, and 11 bases lay in between. CDR3 loop: CASSLEGGRNEQFF. CDR3 nucleotide sequence: TGTGCCAGCAGCTTGGAAGGGGGGAGGAATGAGCAGTTCTTC.

In this sample, this clone turned up a few times. The chain joins TRBV29-1 to TRBJ1-2; no clear D gene. The germline CDR1 and CDR2 sequences are SQVTM and ANQGSEA. Trimming removed 1 base from V and 8 bases from J, with 8 bases in between. The CDR3 length is 11 residues. As DNA, the CDR3 is TGCAGCGTTGAAGCGGCCGGCGGCTACACCTTC. Amino acid sequence: CSVEAAGGYTF.